This T cell receptor beta chain was observed in a study of OX40 agonist ivuxolimab in advanced cancers. On this clone: What it recognizes is unknown.

CDR1 is MNHNY, CDR2 SVGAGI, per germline (reference sequence). This CDR3 region has 12 residues. V was trimmed by 5 bases and J by 2 bases, leaving 7 bases between them. The table came from immunoSEQ multiplex PCR; TCRdb's copy has only in-frame clones and leaves some out. The table shows tens of thousands of clones, with 82% occurring only once. Study-level points and caveats: Low normalized clonal expansion also occurred in some nonresponding patients.

The material sequenced was CD4+ or CD8+ T cells sorted from blood, taken in a trial of the OX40 agonist ivuxolimab. This receptor was obtained from an adult with an advanced solid tumor such as melanoma, head and neck, liver or kidney cancer. This chain links TRBV6-6 with TRBJ2-7; the D is unclear. The CDR3 nucleotides read TGTGCCAGCAGTCTCTTAGCCTACGAGCAGTACTTC. Residues: CASSLLAYEQYF.